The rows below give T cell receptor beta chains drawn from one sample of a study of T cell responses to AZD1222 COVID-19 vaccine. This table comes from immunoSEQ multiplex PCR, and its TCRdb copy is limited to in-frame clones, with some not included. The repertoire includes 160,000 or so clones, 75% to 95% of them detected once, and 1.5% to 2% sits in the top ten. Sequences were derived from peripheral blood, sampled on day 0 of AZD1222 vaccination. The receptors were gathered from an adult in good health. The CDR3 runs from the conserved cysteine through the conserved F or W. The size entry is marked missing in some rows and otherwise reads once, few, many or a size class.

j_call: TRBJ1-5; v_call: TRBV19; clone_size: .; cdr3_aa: CASTHQLTGTGVTQPQHF
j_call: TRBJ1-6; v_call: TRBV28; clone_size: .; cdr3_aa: CASSQDRPSSYNSPLHF
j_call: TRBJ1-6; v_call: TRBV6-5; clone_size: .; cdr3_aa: CASSNRDRGNSPLHF
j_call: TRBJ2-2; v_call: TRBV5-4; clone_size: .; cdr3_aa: CASSLGQNTGELFF
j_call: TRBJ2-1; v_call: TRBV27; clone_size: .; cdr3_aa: CASSSTRLGAGKNNEQFF
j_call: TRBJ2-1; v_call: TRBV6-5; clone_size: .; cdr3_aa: CASSAGLAAHNEQFF
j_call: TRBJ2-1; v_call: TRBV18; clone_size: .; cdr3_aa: CASSPQPYNEQFF
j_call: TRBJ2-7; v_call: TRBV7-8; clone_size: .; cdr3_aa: CASSTRQGNEQYF
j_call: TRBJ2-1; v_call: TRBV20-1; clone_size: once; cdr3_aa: CSASLTSGSHYNEQFF
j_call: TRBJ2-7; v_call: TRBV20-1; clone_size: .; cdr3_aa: CSARDGYEQYF
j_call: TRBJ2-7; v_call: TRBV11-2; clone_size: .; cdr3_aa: CASSLTHRGHYEQYF
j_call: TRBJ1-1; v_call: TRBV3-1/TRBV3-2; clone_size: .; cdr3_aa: CASSQDAGGEAFF
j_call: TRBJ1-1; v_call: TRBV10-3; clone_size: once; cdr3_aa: CAIKMDSWDTEAFF
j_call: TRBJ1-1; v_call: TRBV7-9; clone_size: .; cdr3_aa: CASNFPDRLPLGAFF
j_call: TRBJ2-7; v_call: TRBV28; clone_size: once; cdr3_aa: CASLPRQTGAIYEQYF
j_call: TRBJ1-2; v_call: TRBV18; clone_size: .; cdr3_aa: CASSPAGTGVFYGYTF
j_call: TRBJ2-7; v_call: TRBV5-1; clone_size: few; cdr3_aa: CASSRGQGPYEQYF
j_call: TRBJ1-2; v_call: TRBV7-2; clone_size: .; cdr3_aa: CASSLKGLQHYGYTF
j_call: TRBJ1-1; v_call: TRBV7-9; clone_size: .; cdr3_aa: CASSVDGEAFF
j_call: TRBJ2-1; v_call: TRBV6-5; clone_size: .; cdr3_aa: CASSRAGGPINEQFF
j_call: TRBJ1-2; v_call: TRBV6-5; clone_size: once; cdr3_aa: CASSMEGGDYGYTF
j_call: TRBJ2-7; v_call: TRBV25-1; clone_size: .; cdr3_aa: CASSDPIAGGTYEQYF